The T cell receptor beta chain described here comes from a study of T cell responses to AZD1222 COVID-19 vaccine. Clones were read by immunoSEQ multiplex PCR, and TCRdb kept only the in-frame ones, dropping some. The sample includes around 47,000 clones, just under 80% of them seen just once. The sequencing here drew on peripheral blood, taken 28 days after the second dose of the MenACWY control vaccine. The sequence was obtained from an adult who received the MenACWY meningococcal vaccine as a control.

The CDR3 reads CASSEAGGVNSPLHF. As DNA, the CDR3 is TGTGCCAGCAGTGAAGCGGGAGGGGTTAACTCACCCCTCCACTTT. The chain has TRBV6-1 and TRBJ1-6; possible D gene TRBD1, 5 bases. CDR1 is MNHNS, CDR2 SASEGT, per germline. The CDR3 sequence is 15 residues long. V gave up 0 bases and J gave up 10 bases, with 13 bases separating them.